The clone carrying this T cell receptor (beta chain) occurred once. This sample was taken from a study of blood T cell repertoires in COVID-19. The wider study: Whether acute or convalescent, the COVID-19 samples came from the United States, Italy and Spain. T cells, B-cell-depleted T cells, or PBMCs provided the cDNA or gDNA that served as material.

In Seattle, patients joined the study during active infection and were tracked longitudinally. Authors' processing steps: Reference gene primer amplification gave nucleated cell count estimates. Profiled with immunoSEQ multiplex PCR; TCRdb holds only in-frame clones, not every one. V, J and clone size are those of that table, while D and trimming were read from the DNA. This table holds about 68,000 clones, approximately 90% found once. The length of the CDR3 is 15 residues. The V end lost 0 bases, the J end lost 5 bases, and 13 bases lay between the germline ends. CDR1 SGHTA and CDR2 FQGNSA come from the germline V gene.

The receptor was isolated from a man aged 45-65 years with COVID-19, enrolled during active disease. Sequencing was carried out using peripheral blood. The genes are TRBV7-2 and TRBJ2-5, with D possibly being TRBD2 (6 bases). The CDR3 here is CASSLASGAQETQYF. As DNA, the CDR3 is TGTGCCAGCAGCTTAGCTTCGGGAGCGCAGGAGACCCAGTACTTC.